This is a list of T cell receptor beta chains from one sample in a study of blood T cell repertoires in COVID-19. The table came from immunoSEQ multiplex PCR; TCRdb's copy has only in-frame clones and leaves some out. The sample lists some 380,000 clones, roughly 86% occurring once. Sequencing input: peripheral blood. Receptors were obtained from a human donor with acute or convalescent COVID-19. The donor label of this sample is uncertain. Each CDR3 is given with its conserved first and last residue. D genes are given only for firm matches. Expanded clones get a size class; other rows say once, few or many, or leave the size out.

j_gene: TRBJ2-6
v_gene: TRBV5-1
len: 16
d_gene: -
abundance: -
CDR3aa: CASSLEFSSGANVLTF
CDR3nt: TGCGCCAGCAGCTTGGAGTTCAGCTCTGGGGCCAACGTCCTGACTTTC

j_gene: TRBJ2-3
v_gene: TRBV30
len: 14
d_gene: TRBD2
abundance: few
CDR3aa: CAWSRGGVTDTQYF
CDR3nt: TGTGCCTGGAGTCGGGGGGGAGTCACAGATACGCAGTATTTT

j_gene: TRBJ1-5
v_gene: TRBV12-2
len: 16
d_gene: -
abundance: few
CDR3aa: CASHTKGPEPGGPQHF
CDR3nt: TGTGCAAGTCATACCAAAGGACCGGAGCCAGGGGGGCCCCAGCATTTT

j_gene: TRBJ2-2
v_gene: TRBV4-1
len: 17
d_gene: TRBD1
abundance: -
CDR3aa: CASSLSAGTGNTGELFF
CDR3nt: TGCGCCAGCAGCCTGTCGGCCGGGACAGGGAACACCGGGGAGCTGTTTTTT

j_gene: TRBJ1-1
v_gene: TRBV18
len: 13
d_gene: -
abundance: -
CDR3aa: CASSPGAVGQAFF
CDR3nt: TGTGCCAGCTCACCTGGGGCAGTAGGGCAAGCTTTCTTT

j_gene: TRBJ1-2
v_gene: TRBV19
len: 12
d_gene: TRBD1
abundance: -
CDR3aa: CASRTGDYGYTF
CDR3nt: TGTGCCAGTAGGACAGGGGATTATGGCTACACCTTC

j_gene: TRBJ2-5
v_gene: TRBV11-2
len: 15
d_gene: TRBD2
abundance: -
CDR3aa: CASSLAGLAGETQYF
CDR3nt: TGTGCCAGCAGCTTAGCGGGACTAGCGGGAGAGACCCAGTACTTC

j_gene: TRBJ1-1
v_gene: TRBV7-9
len: 11
d_gene: -
abundance: -
CDR3aa: CASSPRTEAFF
CDR3nt: TGTGCCAGCAGCCCCCGCACTGAAGCTTTCTTT

j_gene: TRBJ2-2
v_gene: TRBV27
len: 17
d_gene: TRBD2
abundance: -
CDR3aa: CASSLSSGGPYTGELFF
CDR3nt: TGTGCCAGCAGTTTATCTAGCGGGGGGCCCTACACCGGGGAGCTGTTTTTT

j_gene: TRBJ1-4
v_gene: TRBV3-1/TRBV3-2
len: 12
d_gene: -
abundance: once
CDR3aa: CASSQVGGKLFF
CDR3nt: TGTGCCAGCAGCCAAGTCGGCGGTAAACTGTTTTTT

j_gene: TRBJ2-1
v_gene: TRBV29-1
len: 14
d_gene: -
abundance: -
CDR3aa: CSVRTPSSYNEQFF
CDR3nt: TGCAGCGTCAGGACACCGAGCTCCTACAATGAGCAGTTCTTC

j_gene: TRBJ1-3
v_gene: TRBV5-1
len: 15
d_gene: -
abundance: -
CDR3aa: CASSLGTSFGNTIYF
CDR3nt: TGCGCCAGCAGCTTGGGGACTTCTTTTGGAAACACCATATATTTT

j_gene: TRBJ1-4
v_gene: TRBV5-1
len: 15
d_gene: -
abundance: -
CDR3aa: CASSPEGNSNEKLFF
CDR3nt: TGCGCCAGCAGCCCGGAGGGGAATTCTAATGAAAAACTGTTTTTT

j_gene: TRBJ2-1
v_gene: TRBV13
len: 15
d_gene: TRBD2
abundance: -
CDR3aa: CASSLTSGGAVEQFF
CDR3nt: TGTGCCAGCAGCTTGACTAGCGGGGGGGCCGTTGAGCAGTTCTTC

j_gene: TRBJ1-2
v_gene: TRBV12-3/TRBV12-4
len: 13
d_gene: -
abundance: -
CDR3aa: CASTRGLAYGYTF
CDR3nt: TGTGCCAGCACCAGGGGACTAGCCTATGGCTACACCTTC

j_gene: TRBJ1-4
v_gene: TRBV7-8
len: 15
d_gene: TRBD1
abundance: -
CDR3aa: CASSVSRTGAEKLFF
CDR3nt: TGTGCCAGCAGCGTAAGTCGGACAGGGGCTGAAAAACTGTTTTTT

j_gene: TRBJ1-3
v_gene: TRBV2
len: 15
d_gene: -
abundance: -
CDR3aa: CASSEALGAGNTIYF
CDR3nt: TGTGCCAGCAGTGAAGCGCTAGGCGCTGGAAACACCATATATTTT

j_gene: TRBJ1-4
v_gene: TRBV18
len: 14
d_gene: TRBD1
abundance: once
CDR3aa: CASSPGQGGEKLFF
CDR3nt: TGTGCCAGCTCACCCGGACAGGGAGGAGAAAAACTGTTTTTT

j_gene: TRBJ1-4
v_gene: TRBV27
len: 14
d_gene: -
abundance: -
CDR3aa: CASRDSGGNEKLFF
CDR3nt: TGTGCCAGCAGGGACAGCGGTGGAAATGAAAAACTGTTTTTT

j_gene: TRBJ1-6
v_gene: TRBV19
len: 15
d_gene: -
abundance: -
CDR3aa: CASSMGGQGDSPLHF
CDR3nt: TGTGCCAGTAGTATGGGGGGGCAAGGCGATTCACCCCTCCACTTT

j_gene: TRBJ1-2
v_gene: TRBV14
len: 14
d_gene: TRBD1
abundance: -
CDR3aa: CASSQRDRYYGYTF
CDR3nt: TGTGCCAGCAGCCAACGGGACAGGTACTATGGCTACACCTTC

j_gene: TRBJ1-2
v_gene: TRBV6-5
len: 13
d_gene: -
abundance: -
CDR3aa: CASTPDRDGGYTF
CDR3nt: TGTGCCAGCACCCCGGACAGAGATGGTGGCTACACCTTC

j_gene: TRBJ1-4
v_gene: TRBV7-9
len: 15
d_gene: TRBD1
abundance: -
CDR3aa: CASSPNPGQQEKLFF
CDR3nt: TGTGCCAGCAGCCCTAATCCGGGACAGCAAGAAAAACTGTTTTTT

j_gene: TRBJ2-7
v_gene: TRBV5-4
len: 12
d_gene: -
abundance: -
CDR3aa: CASSLQGVEQYF
CDR3nt: TGTGCCAGCAGCTTGCAGGGTGTCGAGCAGTACTTC

j_gene: TRBJ2-2
v_gene: TRBV1
len: 13
d_gene: -
abundance: -
CDR3aa: CTSSQDATGELFF
CDR3nt: TGCACCAGCAGCCAAGATGCGACCGGGGAGCTGTTTTTT

j_gene: TRBJ1-1
v_gene: TRBV2
len: 16
d_gene: TRBD1
abundance: -
CDR3aa: CASRSGQGTLNTEAFF
CDR3nt: TGTGCCAGCAGAAGCGGACAGGGGACGTTGAACACTGAAGCTTTCTTT

j_gene: TRBJ2-5
v_gene: TRBV3-1/TRBV3-2
len: 12
d_gene: -
abundance: -
CDR3aa: CASSQASVTQYF
CDR3nt: TGTGCCAGCAGCCAAGCGTCCGTGACCCAGTACTTC

j_gene: TRBJ1-1
v_gene: TRBV5-1
len: 14
d_gene: TRBD1
abundance: -
CDR3aa: CASSSDRGDTEAFF
CDR3nt: TGCGCCAGCAGCTCGGACAGGGGCGACACTGAAGCTTTCTTT

j_gene: TRBJ1-1
v_gene: TRBV6-5
len: 11
d_gene: -
abundance: -
CDR3aa: CASSPDSEAFF
CDR3nt: TGTGCCAGCAGTCCCGACAGTGAAGCTTTCTTT

j_gene: TRBJ2-3
v_gene: TRBV7-9
len: 16
d_gene: -
abundance: -
CDR3aa: CASSLFAASEPDTQYF
CDR3nt: TGTGCCAGCAGCTTGTTTGCGGCTAGCGAGCCAGATACGCAGTATTTT

j_gene: TRBJ1-2
v_gene: TRBV12-3/TRBV12-4
len: 13
d_gene: -
abundance: few
CDR3aa: CASSWAFSGGYTF
CDR3nt: TGTGCCAGCAGTTGGGCCTTCAGCGGGGGCTACACCTTC

j_gene: TRBJ2-1
v_gene: TRBV11-2
len: 16
d_gene: TRBD2
abundance: -
CDR3aa: CASSPSGGRAGNEQFF
CDR3nt: TGTGCCAGCAGCCCGTCGGGCGGGAGGGCCGGTAATGAGCAGTTCTTC